The 18 T cell receptor beta chains given below trace back to one sample, sequenced in a study of shared clonotypes between healthy human individuals. Repertoires were generated with immunoSEQ multiplex PCR, while TCRdb's copy carries only in-frame clones and drops some. The table lists a few million clones, 92% of them singletons, with 0.3% to 0.4% in the top ten. Sequencing used naive CD4+ T cells from PBMCs. Indicated subset: CD45RA+ positively selected. These receptors all stem from a man aged 18-30 years in good health. Some clones in this sample may be carry-over from other donors' samples.

The CDR3: CASSPRTGYPLEQYF. For the CDR3, the DNA is TGTGCCAGTAGTCCACGGACAGGGTACCCTCTCGAGCAGTACTTC. The chain recombines TRBV19 with TRBJ2-7; 8 nucleotides match TRBD1. V shed 5 bases and J 6 bases; nucleotides not matched to a gene: 12. CDR1 is LNHDA, CDR2 SQIVND, per germline (reference sequence). The CDR3 covers 15 residues.

A single count supports this clone. The V call is TRBV5-4, the J call TRBJ2-3, with 12 bases fitting TRBD2. Germline CDR1 is SGHNT and CDR2 is YYREEE (reference sequence). V was pared by 4 bases and J by 3 bases, with 9 bases of the junction left unmatched. The CDR3 contains 17 residues. The CDR3 DNA follows: TGTGCCAGCAGCAGACGGCTAGCGGGAGGGTCAACAGATACGCAGTATTTT. Translation: CASSRRLAGGSTDTQYF.

The J gene is TRBJ2-1, the V gene TRBV14; possibly TRBD1 for D (5 bases). The CDR3 contains 11 residues. CDR1 is SGHDN, CDR2 FVKESK, per germline. Trimming stripped 4 bases from V and 9 bases from J, with 7 bases between. The CDR3 loop is CASSRGPEQFF. The CDR3 DNA reads as TGTGCCAGCAGCCGGGGCCCTGAGCAGTTCTTC.

A single count supports this clone. The chain carries TRBV11-2 and TRBJ2-3, with D unresolved. CDR1 is SGHAT, CDR2 FQNNGV, per germline. The CDR3 is 13 amino acids. V was clipped by 3 bases and J by 6 bases, with 10 bases between them. The CDR3 is CASSFVVWDTQYF. In nucleotides, the CDR3 is TGTGCCAGCAGCTTCGTAGTCTGGGATACGCAGTATTTT.

CDR3 in DNA: TGTGCCAGCAGCCGGGGACTGCCGGTACAAGAGACCCAGTACTTC. It translates to CASSRGLPVQETQYF. The chain is built from TRBV7-9 and TRBJ2-5, with D possibly being TRBD2 (6 bases). The CDR3 runs 15 residues. V lost 5 bases, J lost 2 bases, and 15 bases lay in between. From germline, CDR1 is SEHNR and CDR2 FQNEAQ (reference sequence). The full variable domain, with the rest looked up from reference TRBV7-9 and TRBJ2-5, is DTGVSQNPRHKITKRGQNVTFRCDPISEHNRLYWYRQTLGQGPEFLTYFQNEAQLEKSRLLSDRFSAERPKGSFSTLEIQRTEQGDSAMYLCASSRGLPVQETQYFGPGTRLLVL.

The rearrangement uses TRBV28 and TRBJ1-2; the D is unclear. The CDR3 has 10 residues. CDR1 and CDR2 from the germline V gene are MDHEN and SYDVKM. Trimming pared 6 bases from V and 8 bases from J, leaving 7 bases between. The CDR3 sequence is CASSANGYTF. The CDR3 DNA follows: TGTGCCAGCAGCGCTAACGGCTACACCTTC.

The chain combines TRBV7-9 with TRBJ2-1, with 8 bases matching TRBD1. Germline lookup yields CDR1 SEHNR and CDR2 FQNEAQ (reference sequence). There are 16 residues in the CDR3. The junction had 13 bases not matched to a gene; V was cut back by 5 bases and J by 7 bases. This CDR3 reads CASSTYQGARGNEQFF. For the CDR3, the DNA is TGTGCCAGCAGCACCTATCAGGGGGCACGAGGGAATGAGCAGTTCTTC.

This clone was detected only once. The chain is built from TRBV5-1 and TRBJ2-7; D may be TRBD2 (7 bases). V lost 3 bases and J 5 bases, leaving 18 bases between the germline ends. Germline V lookup: CDR1 SGHRS, CDR2 YFSETQ. The CDR3 is 15 amino acids. CDR3 in amino acids: CASSSPGGRQNEQYF. Written as DNA, the CDR3 is TGCGCCAGCAGCTCGCCGGGGGGCAGACAGAACGAGCAGTACTTC.

A note on this clone: The identical CDR3 is also encoded by other nucleotide sequences in the sample. The chain combines TRBV28 with TRBJ2-7; the match to TRBD1 covers 7 bases. The length of the CDR3 is 14 residues. Germline V CDR1 and CDR2: MDHEN, SYDVKM. The J segment lost 2 bases and the V segment lost 3 bases, leaving 4 bases of the junction unmatched. CDR3 coding DNA: TGTGCCAGCAGTTTGACAGGGCTTACCTACGAGCAGTACTTC. Protein: CASSLTGLTYEQYF.

This chain links TRBV7-6 with TRBJ1-1, with D possibly TRBD1 on 5 matching bases. CDR3 length: 15 amino acids. The V end was cut by 1 base, the J end by 4 bases, with 13 bases between. CDR1 and CDR2 from the germline V gene are SGHVS and FNYEAQ. CDR3 amino acids: CASSLVAGSGTEAFF. The CDR3 DNA is TGTGCCAGCAGCTTAGTGGCAGGGTCGGGCACTGAAGCTTTCTTT.

V gene TRBV4-1 combines with J gene TRBJ2-2; perhaps TRBD2 as D (10 bases). CDR1 MGHRA and CDR2 YSYEKL come from the germline V gene. The V end was cut by 2 bases, the J end by 6 bases, with 28 bases between. The length of the CDR3 is 20 residues. The CDR3 sequence: CASSQPYRGREAGGPGELFF. The CDR3 DNA sequence: TGCGCCAGCAGCCAACCGTACAGGGGGCGCGAAGCGGGAGGGCCCGGGGAGCTGTTTTTT.

This clone was seen once. This sequence joins TRBV7-3 and TRBJ2-1; D assignment may be TRBD1 or TRBD2 (5 bases each). The germline V and J ends were trimmed by 2 bases and 4 bases, with 15 bases remaining between them. CDR1 is SGHTA and CDR2 is FQGTGA in the germline V gene. The CDR3 has 16 residues. CDR3 residues: CASSLAWDRGYNEQFF. CDR3 DNA sequence: TGTGCCAGCAGCTTAGCTTGGGACCGCGGTTACAATGAGCAGTTCTTC.

The V and J genes are TRBV5-1 and TRBJ2-7; weak D call: TRBD2 (5 bases). CDR3 size: 15 residues. Trimming took 5 bases from V and 0 from J, leaving 15 bases between them. CDR1 and CDR2 from the germline V gene are SGHRS and YFSETQ. DNA for the CDR3: TGCGCCAGCAGACCCTTGGCGGGTTCCTCCTACGAGCAGTACTTC. Protein product: CASRPLAGSSYEQYF.

The chain uses TRBV5-1 and TRBJ1-5, with 10 bases that match TRBD1. Per germline, CDR1 SGHRS and CDR2 YFSETQ. With V trimmed by 4 bases and J by 7 bases, 8 bases remained unmatched. CDR3 length: 15 amino acids. CDR3 loop: CASSAGTGVSQPQHF. The CDR3 DNA reads as TGCGCCAGCAGCGCCGGGACAGGGGTGTCGCAGCCCCAGCATTTT.

The rearrangement uses TRBV5-1 and TRBJ2-1; 7 bases align to TRBD1. CDR3 size: 15 residues. Germline V CDR1 and CDR2: SGHRS, YFSETQ. The trim removed 4 bases at V and 1 base at J, leaving 5 bases unmatched. CDR3 loop: CASSPQGESYNEQFF. CDR3 nucleotide sequence: TGCGCCAGCAGCCCTCAGGGGGAATCCTACAATGAGCAGTTCTTC.

The J gene is TRBJ1-5, the V gene TRBV6-1, with D unclear. This CDR3 contains 10 residues. CDR1 MNHNS and CDR2 SASEGT come from the germline V gene. Trimming stripped 3 bases from V and 15 bases from J, with 9 bases between. The CDR3 nucleotides read TGTGCCAGCAGTGAGAGGGAGCCGCATTTT. Translating it yields CASSEREPHF.

The chain joins TRBV30 to TRBJ1-3; possibly TRBD1 for D (5 bases). With 0 bases removed from V and 4 bases from J, the gap between germline ends came to 13 bases. The CDR3 extends over 15 amino acids. The V gene's germline CDR1 is GTSNPN and CDR2 SVGIG (reference sequence). The CDR3 DNA reads as TGTGCCTGGAGTGTACCCGGGGGAACGGGAAACACCATATATTTT. Protein product: CAWSVPGGTGNTIYF.

The rearrangement uses TRBV10-2 and TRBJ1-1, with D unresolved. Trimming took off 4 bases at V and 4 bases at J, with 22 bases between the two ends. Germline V gene lookup returns CDR1 WSHSY and CDR2 SAAADI. This CDR3 comprises 17 residues. This CDR3 is CASSGMAGRRMGTEAFF. The CDR3, as DNA: TGCGCCAGCAGTGGGATGGCAGGCCGACGAATGGGCACTGAAGCTTTCTTT.